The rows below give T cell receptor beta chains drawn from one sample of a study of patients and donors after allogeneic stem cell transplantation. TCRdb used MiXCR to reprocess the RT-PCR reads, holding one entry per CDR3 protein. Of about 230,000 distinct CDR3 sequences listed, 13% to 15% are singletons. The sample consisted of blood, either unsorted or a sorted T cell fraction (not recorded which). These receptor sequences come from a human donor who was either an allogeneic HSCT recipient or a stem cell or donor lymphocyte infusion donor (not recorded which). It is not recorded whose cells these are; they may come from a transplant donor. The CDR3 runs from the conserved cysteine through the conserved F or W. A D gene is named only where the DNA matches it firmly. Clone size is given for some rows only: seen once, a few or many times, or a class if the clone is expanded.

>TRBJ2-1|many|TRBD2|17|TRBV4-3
TGCGCCAGCAGCCAAGAAGGGCTAGCGGGGATTGACAATGAGCAGTTCTTC
CASSQEGLAGIDNEQFF
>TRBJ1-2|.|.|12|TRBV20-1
TGCAGTGCTAGCGGGGCTCGATATGGCTACACCTTC
CSASGARYGYTF
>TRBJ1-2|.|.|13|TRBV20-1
TGCAGTGCCGAACCCCAGAGAGACCATGGCTACACCTTC
CSAEPQRDHGYTF
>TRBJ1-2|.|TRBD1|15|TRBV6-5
TGTGCCAGCAGTTACTCAGGGGGCGCGGGGTATGGCTACACCTTC
CASSYSGGAGYGYTF
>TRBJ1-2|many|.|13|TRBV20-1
TGCAGTGCTAGTCCACAGGGCGACTATGGCTACACCTTC
CSASPQGDYGYTF
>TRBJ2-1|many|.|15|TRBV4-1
TGCGCCAGCAGCCCCCTTGGGGGACCTAACAATGAGCAGTTCTTC
CASSPLGGPNNEQFF
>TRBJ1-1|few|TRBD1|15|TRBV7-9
TGTGCCAGCAGCCTAGGACAGGGACTAACCACTGAAGCTTTCTTT
CASSLGQGLTTEAFF
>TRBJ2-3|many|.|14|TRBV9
TGTGCCAGCAGCGAGCGCAGTAGCACAGATACGCAGTATTTT
CASSERSSTDTQYF
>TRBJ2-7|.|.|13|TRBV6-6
TGTGCCAGTGGCAGGATGAACAGGTACGAGCAGTACTTC
CASGRMNRYEQYF
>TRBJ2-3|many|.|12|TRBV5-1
TGCGCCAGCAGCTCGAACGAGGATACGCAGTATTTT
CASSSNEDTQYF
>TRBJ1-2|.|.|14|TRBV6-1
TGTGCCAGCAGTGAAGTTCGGGGGTCGGGTGGCTACACCTTC
CASSEVRGSGGYTF
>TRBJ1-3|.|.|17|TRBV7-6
TGTGCCAGCAGCTTAGCCGAGGCGACACTTTCTGGAAACACCATATATTTT
CASSLAEATLSGNTIYF
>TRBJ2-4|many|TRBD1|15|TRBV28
TGTGCCAGCAGTAGCCCGACAGGGGGCAGAAACATTCAGTACTTC
CASSSPTGGRNIQYF
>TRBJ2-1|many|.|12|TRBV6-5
TGTGCCAGCAGTCCAGATAGGAGTGAGCAGTTCTTC
CASSPDRSEQFF
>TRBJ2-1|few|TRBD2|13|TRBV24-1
TGTGCCGTACAGCGGGGGTCGGATAATGAGCAGTTCTTC
CAVQRGSDNEQFF
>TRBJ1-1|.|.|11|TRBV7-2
TGTGCCAGCAGCTTGGTCCTCGGGGCTTTCTTT
CASSLVLGAFF
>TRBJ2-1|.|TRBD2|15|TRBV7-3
TGTGCCAGCAGCTTAGTAGCGGGGGGGCCTCATGAGCAGTTCTTC
CASSLVAGGPHEQFF
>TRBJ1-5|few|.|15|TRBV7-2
TGTGCCAGCAGCTGGCTCCAGGGTGGCAATCAGCCCCAGCATTTT
CASSWLQGGNQPQHF
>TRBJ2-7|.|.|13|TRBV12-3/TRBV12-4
TGTGCCAGCACCGGGGCCTATGCGGGCGAGCAGTACTTC
CASTGAYAGEQYF
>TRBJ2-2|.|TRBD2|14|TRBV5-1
TGCGCCAGCAGCAGCAGGACTAGCGGCGGGGAGCTGTTTTTT
CASSSRTSGGELFF
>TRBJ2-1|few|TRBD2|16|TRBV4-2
TGTGCCAGCAGCCTAACCTCCACCGGGACTAGCGATGAGCAGTTCTTC
CASSLTSTGTSDEQFF
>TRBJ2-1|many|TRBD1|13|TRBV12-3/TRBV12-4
TGTGCCAGCAGCATCATCCAGGGGGATGAGCAGTTCTTC
CASSIIQGDEQFF
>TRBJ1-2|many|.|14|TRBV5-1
TGCGCCAGCAGCTCGCCGCGGACCAACTATGGCTACACCTTC
CASSSPRTNYGYTF